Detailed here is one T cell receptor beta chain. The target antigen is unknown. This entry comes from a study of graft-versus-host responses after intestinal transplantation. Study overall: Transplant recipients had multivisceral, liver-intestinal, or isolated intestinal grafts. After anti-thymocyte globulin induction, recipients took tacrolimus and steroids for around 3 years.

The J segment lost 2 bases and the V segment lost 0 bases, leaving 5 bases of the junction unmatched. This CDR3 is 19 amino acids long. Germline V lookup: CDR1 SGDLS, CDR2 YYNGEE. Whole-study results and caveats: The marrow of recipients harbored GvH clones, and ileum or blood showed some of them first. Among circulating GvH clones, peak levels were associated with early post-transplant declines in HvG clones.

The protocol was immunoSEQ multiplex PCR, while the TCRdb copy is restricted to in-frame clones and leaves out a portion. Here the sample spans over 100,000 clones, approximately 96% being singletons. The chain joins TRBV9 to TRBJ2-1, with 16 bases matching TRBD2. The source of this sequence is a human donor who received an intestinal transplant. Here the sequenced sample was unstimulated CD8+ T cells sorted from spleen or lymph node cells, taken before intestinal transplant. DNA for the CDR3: TGTGCCAGCAGCGTAGGTGGGACTAGCGGGAGGGTTACCTACAATGAGCAGTTCTTC. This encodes CASSVGGTSGRVTYNEQFF.